The T cell receptor (beta chain) described here comes from a study of cytomegalovirus exposure and HLA in healthy donors. Overall study results and limits: Per published accounts, TCR beta sequences correctly predicted the HLA-A and HLA-B alleles of most subjects.

The CDR3 has 13 residues. The PCR made use of 60 Vbeta and 13 Jbeta primers. TCRdb's copy holds only in-frame clones and misses some; the assay was immunoSEQ multiplex PCR. Among about 120,000 clones listed, around 80% were seen once. A word on this clone: Antigen: not known.

The chain employs TRBV21-1 and TRBJ1-1. TRBV21-1 is a known pseudogene. The clonotype was recovered from a female donor in good health and CMV-seropositive. The sequenced sample consisted of PBMCs. In nucleotides, the CDR3 is TGTGCCAGCAGCAAAGAATGCGGCGGGGGAGCTTTCTTT. This gives the protein CASSKECGGGAFF.